What follows describes a single T cell receptor beta chain. Assay used: immunoSEQ multiplex PCR; TCRdb lists only in-frame clones, some missing. The sample includes 250,000 to 300,000 clones, around 81% of them seen just once. These data come from a study of blood T cell repertoires in COVID-19. This TCR was recovered from a woman between 55 and 75 years old with active or convalescent COVID-19. What was sequenced was peripheral blood.

Written as DNA, the CDR3 is TGTGCCAGCAGCTTGGGACTAGCGGGGGATCAGTTCTTC. Translated: CASSLGLAGDQFF. The rearrangement uses TRBV13 and TRBJ2-1; 14 nucleotides line up with TRBD2. CDR3 length: 13 residues. Trimming at V came to 3 bases and at J to 13 bases, leaving 2 bases not matched to a gene. Germline lookup yields CDR1 PRHDT and CDR2 FYEKMQ (reference sequence).